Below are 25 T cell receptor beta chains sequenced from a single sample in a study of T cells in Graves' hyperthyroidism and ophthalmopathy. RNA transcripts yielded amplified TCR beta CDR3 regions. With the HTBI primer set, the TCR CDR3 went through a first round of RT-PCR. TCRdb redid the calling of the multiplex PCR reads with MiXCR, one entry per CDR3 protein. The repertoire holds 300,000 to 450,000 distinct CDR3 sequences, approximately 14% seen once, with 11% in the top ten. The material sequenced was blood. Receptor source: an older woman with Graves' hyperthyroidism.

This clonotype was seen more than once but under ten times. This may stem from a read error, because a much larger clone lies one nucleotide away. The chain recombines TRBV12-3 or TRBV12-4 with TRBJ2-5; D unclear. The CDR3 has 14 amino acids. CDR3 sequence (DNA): TGTGCCAGCAGCAACCCTGAGATTCAAGGGACCCAGTACTTC. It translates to CASSNPEIQGTQYF.

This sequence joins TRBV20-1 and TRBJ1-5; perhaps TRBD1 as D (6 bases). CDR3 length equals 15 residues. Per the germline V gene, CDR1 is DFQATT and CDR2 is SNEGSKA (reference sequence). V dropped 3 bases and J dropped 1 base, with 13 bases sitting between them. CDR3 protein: CSASEGQGSNQPQHF. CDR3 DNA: TGCAGTGCTAGCGAGGGGCAGGGGAGCAATCAGCCCCAGCATTTT.

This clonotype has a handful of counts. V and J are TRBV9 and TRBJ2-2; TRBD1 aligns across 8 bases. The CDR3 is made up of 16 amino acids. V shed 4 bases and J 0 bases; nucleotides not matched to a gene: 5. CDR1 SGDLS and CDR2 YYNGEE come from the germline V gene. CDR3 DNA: TGTGCCAGCAGCCCCCGGACAGGGTCGAACACCGGGGAGCTGTTTTTT. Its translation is CASSPRTGSNTGELFF.

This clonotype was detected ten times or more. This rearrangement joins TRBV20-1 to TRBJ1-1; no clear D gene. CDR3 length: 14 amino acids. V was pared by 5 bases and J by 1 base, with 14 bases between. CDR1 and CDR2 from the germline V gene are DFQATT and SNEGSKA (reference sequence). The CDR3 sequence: CSASYWTENTEAFF. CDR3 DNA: TGCAGTGCTTCATACTGGACGGAGAACACTGAAGCTTTCTTT.

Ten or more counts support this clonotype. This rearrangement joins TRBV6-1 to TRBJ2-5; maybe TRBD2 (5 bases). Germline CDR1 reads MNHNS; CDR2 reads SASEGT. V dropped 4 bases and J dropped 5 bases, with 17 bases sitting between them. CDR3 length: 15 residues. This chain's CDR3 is CASSGGPAGTETQYF. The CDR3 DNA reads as TGTGCCAGCAGTGGCGGACCTGCGGGTACCGAGACCCAGTACTTC.

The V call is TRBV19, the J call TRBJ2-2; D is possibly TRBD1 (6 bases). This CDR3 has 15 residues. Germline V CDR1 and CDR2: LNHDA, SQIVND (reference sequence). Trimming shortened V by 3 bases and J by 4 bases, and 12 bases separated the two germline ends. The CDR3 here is CASSIPGVGTGELFF. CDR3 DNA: TGTGCCAGTAGTATCCCAGGGGTGGGCACCGGGGAGCTGTTTTTT.

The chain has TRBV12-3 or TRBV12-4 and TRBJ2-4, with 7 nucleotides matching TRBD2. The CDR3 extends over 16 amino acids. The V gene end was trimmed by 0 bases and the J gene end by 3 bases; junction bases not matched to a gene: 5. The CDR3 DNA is TGTGCCAGCAGTTTAGCGGGAGGGCCTGGCAAAAACATTCAGTACTTC. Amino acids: CASSLAGGPGKNIQYF.

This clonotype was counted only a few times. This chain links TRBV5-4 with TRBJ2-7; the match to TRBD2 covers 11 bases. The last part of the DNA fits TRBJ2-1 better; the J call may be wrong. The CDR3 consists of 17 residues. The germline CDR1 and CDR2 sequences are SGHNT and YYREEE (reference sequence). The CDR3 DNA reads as TGTGCCAGCAGCTTGGGTGGTATAGCGGGAGGGCCGGACGAGCAGTTCTTC. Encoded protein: CASSLGGIAGGPDEQFF.

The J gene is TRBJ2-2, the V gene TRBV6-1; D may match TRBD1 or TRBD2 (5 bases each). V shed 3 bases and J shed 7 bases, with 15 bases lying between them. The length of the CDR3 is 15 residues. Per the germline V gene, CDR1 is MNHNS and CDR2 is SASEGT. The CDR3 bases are TGTGCCAGCAGTGAGGACATCGGGGTGAGCGGGGAGCTGTTTTTT. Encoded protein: CASSEDIGVSGELFF.

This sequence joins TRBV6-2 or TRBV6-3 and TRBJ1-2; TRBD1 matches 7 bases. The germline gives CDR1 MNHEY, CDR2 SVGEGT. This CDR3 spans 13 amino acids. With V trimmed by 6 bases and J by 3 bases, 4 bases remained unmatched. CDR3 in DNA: TGTGCCAGCAGAATCGGGACAGACTATGGCTACACCTTC. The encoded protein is CASRIGTDYGYTF.

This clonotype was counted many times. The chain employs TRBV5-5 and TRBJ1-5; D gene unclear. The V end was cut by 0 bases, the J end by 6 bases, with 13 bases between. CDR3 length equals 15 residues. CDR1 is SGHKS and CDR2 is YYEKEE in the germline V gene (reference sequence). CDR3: CASSLDGYTGQPQHF. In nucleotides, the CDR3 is TGTGCCAGCAGCTTGGATGGCTATACGGGTCAGCCCCAGCATTTT.

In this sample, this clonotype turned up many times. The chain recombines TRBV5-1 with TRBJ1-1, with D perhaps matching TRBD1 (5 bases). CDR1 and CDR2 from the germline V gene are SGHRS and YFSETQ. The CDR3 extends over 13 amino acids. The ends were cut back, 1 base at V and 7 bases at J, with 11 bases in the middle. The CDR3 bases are TGCGCCAGCAGCTTGAAGGGGACTTATGAAGCTTTCTTT. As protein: CASSLKGTYEAFF.

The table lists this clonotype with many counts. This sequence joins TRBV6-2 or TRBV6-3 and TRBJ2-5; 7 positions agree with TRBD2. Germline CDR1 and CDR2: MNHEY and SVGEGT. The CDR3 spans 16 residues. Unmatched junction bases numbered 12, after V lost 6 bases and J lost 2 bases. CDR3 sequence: CASSTSGAGWQETQYF. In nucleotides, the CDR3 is TGTGCCAGCAGCACAAGCGGAGCGGGGTGGCAAGAGACCCAGTACTTC.

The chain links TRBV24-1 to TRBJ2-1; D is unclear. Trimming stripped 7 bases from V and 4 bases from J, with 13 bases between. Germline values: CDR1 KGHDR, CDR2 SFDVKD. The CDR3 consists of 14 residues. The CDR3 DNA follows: TGTGCCACCAGCCTTAGATCGAGTTACAATGAGCAGTTCTTC. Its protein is CATSLRSSYNEQFF.

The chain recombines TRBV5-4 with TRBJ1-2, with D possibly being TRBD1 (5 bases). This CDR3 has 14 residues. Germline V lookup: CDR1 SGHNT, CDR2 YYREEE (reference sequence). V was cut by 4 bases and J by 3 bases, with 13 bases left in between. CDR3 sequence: CASSGGGTYYGYTF. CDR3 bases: TGTGCCAGCAGCGGGGGTGGGACCTACTATGGCTACACCTTC. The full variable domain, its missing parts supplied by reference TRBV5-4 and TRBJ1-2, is ETGVTQSPTHLIKTRGQQVTLRCSSQSGHNTVSWYQQALGQGPQFIFQYYREEENGRGNFPPRFSGLQFPNYSSELNVNALELDDSALYLCASSGGGTYYGYTFGSGTRLTVV.

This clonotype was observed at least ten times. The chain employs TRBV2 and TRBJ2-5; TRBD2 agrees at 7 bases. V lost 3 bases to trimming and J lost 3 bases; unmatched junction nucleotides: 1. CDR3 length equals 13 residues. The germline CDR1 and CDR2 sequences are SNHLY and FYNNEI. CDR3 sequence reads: CASSDGLEETQYF. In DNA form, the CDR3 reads TGTGCCAGCAGTGACGGACTAGAAGAGACCCAGTACTTC.

CDR3 in DNA: TGTGCCAGCAGTTCGACTAGCGACATATACGAGCAGTACTTC. The encoded protein is CASSSTSDIYEQYF. The chain is built from TRBV28 and TRBJ2-7, with TRBD2 identical over 8 bases. CDR1 is MDHEN and CDR2 is SYDVKM in the germline V gene. Trimming cost V 4 bases and J 4 bases; bases outside gene matches: 6. The CDR3 contains 14 residues.

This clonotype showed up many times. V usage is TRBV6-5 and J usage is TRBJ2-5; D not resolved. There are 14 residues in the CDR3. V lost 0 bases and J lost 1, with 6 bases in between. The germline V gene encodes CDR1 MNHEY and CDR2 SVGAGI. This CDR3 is CASSYSSSQETQYF. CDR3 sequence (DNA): TGTGCCAGCAGTTACTCTTCATCCCAAGAGACCCAGTACTTC.

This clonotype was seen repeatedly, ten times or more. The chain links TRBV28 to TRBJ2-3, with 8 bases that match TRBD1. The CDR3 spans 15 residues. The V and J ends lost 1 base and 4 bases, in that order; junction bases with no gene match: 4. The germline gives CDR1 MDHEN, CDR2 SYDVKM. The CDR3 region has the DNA TGTGCCAGCAGTTTATTCGGACAGGGCGCAGATACGCAGTATTTT. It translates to CASSLFGQGADTQYF.

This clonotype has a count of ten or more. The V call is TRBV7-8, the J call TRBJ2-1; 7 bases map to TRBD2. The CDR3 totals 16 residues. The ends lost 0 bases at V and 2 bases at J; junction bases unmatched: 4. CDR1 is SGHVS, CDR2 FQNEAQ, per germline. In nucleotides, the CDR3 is TGTGCCAGCAGCTTAGCGTACGGGAGGACCTACAATGAGCAGTTCTTC. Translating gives CASSLAYGRTYNEQFF.

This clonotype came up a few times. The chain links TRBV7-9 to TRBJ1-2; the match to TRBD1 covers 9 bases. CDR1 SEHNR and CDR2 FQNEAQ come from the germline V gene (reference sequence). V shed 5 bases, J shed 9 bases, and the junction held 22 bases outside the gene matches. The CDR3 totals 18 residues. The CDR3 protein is CASSPRGELQGAGSRYTF. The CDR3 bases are TGTGCCAGCAGCCCAAGGGGAGAATTACAGGGGGCGGGGAGTCGCTACACCTTC.

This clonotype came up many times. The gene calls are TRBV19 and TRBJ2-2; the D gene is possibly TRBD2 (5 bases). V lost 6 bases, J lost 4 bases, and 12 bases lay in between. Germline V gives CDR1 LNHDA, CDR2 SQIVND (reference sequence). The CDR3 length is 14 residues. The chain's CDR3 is CASRTEAGTGELFF. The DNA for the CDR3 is TGTGCCAGTAGAACCGAGGCGGGCACCGGGGAGCTGTTTTTT.

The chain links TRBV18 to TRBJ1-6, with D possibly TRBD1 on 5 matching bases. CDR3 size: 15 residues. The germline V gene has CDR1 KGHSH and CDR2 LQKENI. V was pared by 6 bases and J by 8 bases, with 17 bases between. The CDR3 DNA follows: TGTGCCAGCTCTCCCCTGGAGACAGCACATTCACCCCTCCACTTT. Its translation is CASSPLETAHSPLHF. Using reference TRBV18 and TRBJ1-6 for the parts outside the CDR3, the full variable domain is NAGVMQNPRHLVRRRGQEARLRCSPMKGHSHVYWYRQLPEEGLKFMVYLQKENIIDESGMPKERFSAEFPKEGPSILRIQQVVRGDSAAYFCASSPLETAHSPLHFGNGTRLTVT.

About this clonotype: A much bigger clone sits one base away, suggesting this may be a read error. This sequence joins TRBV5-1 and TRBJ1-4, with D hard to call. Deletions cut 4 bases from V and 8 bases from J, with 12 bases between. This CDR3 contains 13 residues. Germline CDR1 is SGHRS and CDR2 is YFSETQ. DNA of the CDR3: TGCGCCAGCAGCATTCAGCCTGGAGAAAAACTGTTTTTT. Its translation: CASSIQPGEKLFF.

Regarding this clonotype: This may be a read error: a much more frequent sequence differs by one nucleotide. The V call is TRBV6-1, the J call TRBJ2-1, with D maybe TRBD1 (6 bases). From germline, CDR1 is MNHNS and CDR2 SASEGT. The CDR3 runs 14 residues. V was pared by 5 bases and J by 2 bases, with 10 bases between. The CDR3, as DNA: TGTGCCAGCAGTCACTGGGGGCCCTACAATGAGCAGTTCTTC. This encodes CASSHWGPYNEQFF.